The T cell receptor (beta chain) described here comes from a study of cytomegalovirus exposure and HLA in healthy donors. The germline V gene has CDR1 SGHAT and CDR2 FQNNGV. V shed 5 bases and J shed 7 bases, with 14 bases lying between them. The CDR3 runs to 13 residues. PCR was performed using 60 Vbeta and 13 Jbeta primers. Sequencing used immunoSEQ multiplex PCR; TCRdb keeps in-frame clones, though not all of them. The sample shows about 200,000 clones, around 74% of them seen only once. Sequencing used PBMCs. The source is a girl aged 5-17 years in good health and CMV-seropositive. The V and J genes are TRBV11-2 and TRBJ1-1; TRBD1 is a possible D gene (6 bases). The CDR3 region is CASSIGGPDEAFF. The CDR3 DNA follows: TGTGCCAGCAGCATCGGGGGGCCCGATGAAGCTTTCTTT.